Following are 20 T cell receptor beta chains from one sample sequenced in a study of T cell responses to AZD1222 COVID-19 vaccine. Sequencing used immunoSEQ multiplex PCR; TCRdb keeps in-frame clones, though not all of them. The sample has almost 55,000 clones, 84% seen once. The specimen comprised peripheral blood, sampled on day 0 of AZD1222 vaccination. All receptors come from an adult in good health.

The chain uses TRBV15 and TRBJ1-1; D gene ambiguous. The CDR3 has 11 amino acids. Germline CDR1 reads LNHNV; CDR2 reads YYDKDF (reference sequence). Trimming shortened V by 5 bases and J by 5 bases, and 6 bases separated the two germline ends. The CDR3, as DNA: TGTGCCACCAGCTCTTGGACTGAAGCTTTCTTT. Protein sequence: CATSSWTEAFF.

V usage is TRBV7-9 and J usage is TRBJ2-1; 8 positions match TRBD1. Per germline, CDR1 SEHNR and CDR2 FQNEAQ (reference sequence). The V and J ends lost 4 bases and 2 bases, in that order; junction bases with no gene match: 7. This CDR3 has 16 amino acids. The CDR3: CASSSPGRGPYNEQFF. The CDR3, as DNA: TGTGCCAGCAGCTCCCCGGGCAGGGGGCCCTACAATGAGCAGTTCTTC.

V and J are TRBV7-8 and TRBJ1-3; possibly TRBD1 for D (6 bases). Germline V gives CDR1 SGHVS, CDR2 FQNEAQ. The V and J ends lost 4 bases and 0 bases respectively, with 10 bases between them. CDR3 size: 15 residues. In DNA form, the CDR3 reads TGTGCCAGCAGCTCCCGGACAGTCTCTGGAAACACCATATATTTT. This sequence encodes CASSSRTVSGNTIYF.

In DNA, the CDR3 is TGTGCCAGCAACCGGGACGAATTGTACGAGCAGTACTTC. It specifies CASNRDELYEQYF. The chain employs TRBV9 and TRBJ2-7; either TRBD1 or TRBD2 may supply D (5 bases each). The V gene's germline CDR1 is SGDLS and CDR2 YYNGEE. V lost 6 bases and J 4 bases, leaving 14 bases between the germline ends. The CDR3 extends over 13 amino acids.

V gene TRBV6-5 combines with J gene TRBJ2-1; 7 bases are a match to TRBD1. Trimming at V came to 2 bases and at J to 6 bases, leaving 7 bases not matched to a gene. CDR3 length: 15 residues. From germline, CDR1 is MNHEY and CDR2 SVGAGI. Here the CDR3 DNA reads TGTGCCAGCAGTTACCTTTTGACAGGGTCCAATGAGCAGTTCTTC. As protein: CASSYLLTGSNEQFF.

This chain uses TRBV19 with TRBJ2-7; no definite D call. V was trimmed by 5 bases and J by 3 bases, leaving 8 bases between them. Germline V gene lookup returns CDR1 LNHDA and CDR2 SQIVND (reference sequence). This CDR3 is 12 amino acids long. The CDR3 nucleotides are TGTGCCAGTAGTTCCCGCAGCTACGAGCAGTACTTC. It encodes CASSSRSYEQYF.

The chain combines TRBV19 with TRBJ2-3; D is unclear. Germline values: CDR1 LNHDA, CDR2 SQIVND (reference sequence). The V end lost 4 bases, the J end lost 3 bases, and 11 bases lay between the germline ends. This CDR3 is 14 amino acids long. CDR3 bases: TGTGCCAGTAGTACAGACGGAAGGACAGATACGCAGTATTTT. It translates to CASSTDGRTDTQYF.

The chain employs TRBV7-2 and TRBJ2-7; D is unclear. Trimming took 0 bases from V and 3 from J, leaving 12 bases between them. This CDR3 is 15 amino acids long. In germline, CDR1 is SGHTA, CDR2 FQGNSA. The CDR3 spells CASSLATEQFYEQYF. For the CDR3, the DNA is TGTGCCAGCAGCTTAGCGACGGAACAGTTCTACGAGCAGTACTTC.

The chain combines TRBV4-3 with TRBJ2-2; TRBD2 is a possible D gene (6 bases). CDR3 length equals 15 residues. The V end was cut by 1 base, the J end by 7 bases, with 13 bases between. Germline-derived CDR1 and CDR2 are LGHNA and YSLEER. CDR3 bases: TGCGCCAGCAGCCAAGCCCGGATTAGCGGCGGGGAGCTGTTTTTT. Translation: CASSQARISGGELFF.

The V call is TRBV4-1, the J call TRBJ2-7; tentative D call: TRBD2 (5 bases). Trimming left V 0 bases short and J 4 bases short, with 7 bases between. The length of the CDR3 is 13 residues. The germline gives CDR1 MGHRA, CDR2 YSYEKL. Written as DNA, the CDR3 is TGCGCCAGCAGCCAAGATGAGCGGTACGAGCAGTACTTC. Residues: CASSQDERYEQYF.

The chain has TRBV16 and TRBJ1-5; D remains unclear. Germline CDR1 and CDR2: KGHSY and FQNENV. With 0 bases removed from V and 0 bases from J, the gap between germline ends came to 9 bases. The CDR3 has 16 amino acids. Written as DNA, the CDR3 is TGTGCCAGCAGCCAATCGACACCTATTAGCAATCAGCCCCAGCATTTT. It is translated as CASSQSTPISNQPQHF. Based on the CDR3 plus reference TRBV16 and TRBJ1-5, the full variable domain is GEEVAQTPKHLVRGEGQKAKLYCAPIKGHSYVFWYQQVLKNEFKFLISFQNENVFDETGMPKERFSAKCLPNSPCSLEIQATKLEDSAVYFCASSQSTPISNQPQHFGDGTRLSIL.

The gene calls are TRBV5-5 and TRBJ1-3; weak D call: TRBD1 (5 bases). Germline assignment: CDR1 SGHKS and CDR2 YYEKEE (reference sequence). This CDR3 has 15 residues. Trimming removed 0 bases from V and 2 bases from J, with 9 bases in between. The CDR3 here is CASSLAGTAGNTIYF. In DNA, the CDR3 is TGTGCCAGCAGCTTGGCCGGGACGGCTGGAAACACCATATATTTT.

V is TRBV28 and J is TRBJ1-2; tentative D call: TRBD1 (5 bases). Germline V gene data show CDR1 as MDHEN and CDR2 as SYDVKM. V was shortened by 7 bases and J by 1 base, with 13 bases between the two germline ends. CDR3 length equals 14 residues. CDR3 in DNA: TGTGCCAGCAAGGGGTCGGCGAATAACTATGGCTACACCTTC. Translating it yields CASKGSANNYGYTF.

The chain is built from TRBV24-1 and TRBJ2-7; 9 nucleotides match TRBD1. The V and J ends lost 9 bases and 1 base, in that order; junction bases with no gene match: 6. The CDR3 has 14 residues. CDR1 and CDR2 (germline): KGHDR, SFDVKD. DNA for the CDR3: TGTGCCACCTGGGACAGGGACAGGTCCTACGAGCAGTACTTC. Encoded protein: CATWDRDRSYEQYF.

This clone was detected a few times. The chain joins TRBV27 to TRBJ2-3; TRBD1 is a possible D gene (5 bases). In germline, CDR1 is MNHEY, CDR2 SMNVEV (reference sequence). V was cut by 2 bases and J by 3 bases, with 21 bases left in between. This CDR3 has 18 residues. CDR3 sequence reads: CASSLPNPYRLKTDTQYF. CDR3 DNA: TGTGCCAGCAGTTTACCCAACCCGTACAGGCTAAAAACAGATACGCAGTATTTT.

The rearrangement uses TRBV6-5 and TRBJ2-3, with TRBD2 matching 12 bases. The germline V gene has CDR1 MNHEY and CDR2 SVGAGI. The CDR3 is 16 amino acids. Trimming took 4 bases from V and 4 from J; bases not matched to a gene: 6. The CDR3 DNA follows: TGTGCCAGCAGTTTCCTAGCGGGGGGGCCCCCAGATACGCAGTATTTT. Translating gives CASSFLAGGPPDTQYF.

The V gene is TRBV7-6, the J gene TRBJ2-7; D unresolved. This CDR3 comprises 14 residues. Between the trimmed V and J ends, which lost 5 bases and 2 bases, there was a span of 13 bases. CDR1 is SGHVS and CDR2 is FNYEAQ in the germline V gene. The CDR3 reads CASSPTRNTYEQYF. CDR3 coding DNA: TGTGCCAGCAGCCCCACGCGGAACACCTACGAGCAGTACTTC.

The chain joins TRBV19 to TRBJ1-6; D gene ambiguous. Deletions cut 7 bases from V and 4 bases from J, with 5 bases between. The germline CDR1 and CDR2 sequences are LNHDA and SQIVND (reference sequence). This CDR3 comprises 12 residues. The CDR3 spells CASTDYNSPLHF. For the CDR3, the DNA is TGTGCCAGTACCGATTATAATTCACCCCTCCACTTT.

The V call is TRBV5-1, the J call TRBJ2-2, with D perhaps matching TRBD2 (6 bases). Between the trimmed V and J ends, which lost 5 bases and 4 bases, there was a span of 12 bases. Germline CDR1 SGHRS, CDR2 YFSETQ. The CDR3 is made up of 14 amino acids. The CDR3: CASSMGRSTGELFF. The CDR3 DNA follows: TGCGCCAGCAGTATGGGGAGGTCCACCGGGGAGCTGTTTTTT. The whole variable domain, filled in from reference TRBV5-1 and TRBJ2-2, reads KAGVTQTPRYLIKTRGQQVTLSCSPISGHRSVSWYQQTPGQGLQFLFEYFSETQRNKGNFPGRFSGRQFSNSRSEMNVSTLELGDSALYLCASSMGRSTGELFFGEGSRLTVL.

This CDR3 is CASSFRTRNEKLFF. CDR3 coding DNA: TGTGCCAGCAGCTTCAGGACAAGAAATGAAAAACTGTTTTTT. The V gene is TRBV3-1 (or the pseudogene TRBV3-2), the J gene TRBJ1-4; D is possibly TRBD1 (5 bases). In germline, CDR1 is LGHDT, CDR2 YNNKEL (reference sequence). V lost 5 bases and J 5 bases, leaving 12 bases between the germline ends. The CDR3 length is 14 residues.